This TCR beta chain was sequenced for a study of blood T cell repertoires in COVID-19. This clone was counted once. Assay used: immunoSEQ multiplex PCR; TCRdb lists only in-frame clones, some missing. Among a few hundred thousand clones listed, around nine tenths were seen once. The TCR comes from a human donor in a cohort sampled during active COVID-19. The sequencing sample was made of peripheral blood.

Here the CDR3 DNA reads TGTGCCAGCAGCACGGACAGGGGCTACACCTTC. Translating gives CASSTDRGYTF. The J gene is TRBJ1-2, the V gene TRBV28; 7 bases agree with TRBD1. From germline, CDR1 is MDHEN and CDR2 SYDVKM. The CDR3 loop spans 11 amino acids. The V gene end was trimmed by 6 bases and the J gene end by 8 bases; junction bases not matched to a gene: 3.